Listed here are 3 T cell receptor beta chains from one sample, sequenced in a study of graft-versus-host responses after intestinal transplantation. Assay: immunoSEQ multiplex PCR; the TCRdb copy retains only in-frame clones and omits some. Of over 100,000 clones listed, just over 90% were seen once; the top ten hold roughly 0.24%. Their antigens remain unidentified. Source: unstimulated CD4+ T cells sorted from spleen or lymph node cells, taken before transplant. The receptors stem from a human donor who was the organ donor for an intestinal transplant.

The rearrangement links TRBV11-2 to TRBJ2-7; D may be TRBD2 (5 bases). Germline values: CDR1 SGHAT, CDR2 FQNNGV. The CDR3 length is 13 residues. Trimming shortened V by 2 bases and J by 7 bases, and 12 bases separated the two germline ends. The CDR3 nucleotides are TGTGCCAGCAGCTTACTAGCTTTTGGGGAGCAGTACTTC. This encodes CASSLLAFGEQYF.

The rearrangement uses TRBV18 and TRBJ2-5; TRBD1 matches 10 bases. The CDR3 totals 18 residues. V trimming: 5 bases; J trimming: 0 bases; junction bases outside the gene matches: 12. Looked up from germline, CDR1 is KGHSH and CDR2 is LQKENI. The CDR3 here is CASSGSRQGARYQETQYF. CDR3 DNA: TGTGCCAGCTCAGGGTCGAGACAGGGGGCCCGGTACCAAGAGACCCAGTACTTC.

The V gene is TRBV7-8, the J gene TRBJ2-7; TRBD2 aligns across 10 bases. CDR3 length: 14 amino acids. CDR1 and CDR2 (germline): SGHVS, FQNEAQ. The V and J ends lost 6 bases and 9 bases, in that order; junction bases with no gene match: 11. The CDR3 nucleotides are TGTGCCAGCAGTCCGGGACTAGCGATCTCGGGGCAGTACTTC. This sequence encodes CASSPGLAISGQYF.